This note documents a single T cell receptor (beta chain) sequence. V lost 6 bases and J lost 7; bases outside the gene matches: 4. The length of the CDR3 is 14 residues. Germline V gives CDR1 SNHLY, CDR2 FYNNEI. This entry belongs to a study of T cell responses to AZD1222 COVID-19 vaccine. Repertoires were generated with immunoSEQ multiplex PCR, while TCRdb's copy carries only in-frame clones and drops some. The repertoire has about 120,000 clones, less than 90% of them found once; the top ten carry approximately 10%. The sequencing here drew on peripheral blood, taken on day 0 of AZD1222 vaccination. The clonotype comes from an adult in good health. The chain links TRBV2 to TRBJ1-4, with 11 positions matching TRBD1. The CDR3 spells CASSRDRGSEKLFF. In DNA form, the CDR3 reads TGTGCCAGCAGCCGGGACAGGGGGAGTGAAAAACTGTTTTTT.